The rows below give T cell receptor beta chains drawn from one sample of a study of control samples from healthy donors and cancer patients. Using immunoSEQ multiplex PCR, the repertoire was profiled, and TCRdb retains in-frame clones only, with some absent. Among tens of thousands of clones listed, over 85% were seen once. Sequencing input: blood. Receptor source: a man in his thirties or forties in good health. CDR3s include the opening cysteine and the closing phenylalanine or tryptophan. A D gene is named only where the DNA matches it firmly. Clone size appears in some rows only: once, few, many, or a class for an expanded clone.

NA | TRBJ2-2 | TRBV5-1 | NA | TGCGCCAGCAGCTTGGTATGGGGGCGCGGGGAGCTGTTTTTT | CASSLVWGRGELFF
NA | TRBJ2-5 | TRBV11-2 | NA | TGTGCCAGCAGCTTAGGGCTAGTTCAAGAGACCCAGTACTTC | CASSLGLVQETQYF
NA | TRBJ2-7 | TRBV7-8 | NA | TGTGCCAGCAGCTCACCGGGACAAATGTACGAGCAGTACTTC | CASSSPGQMYEQYF
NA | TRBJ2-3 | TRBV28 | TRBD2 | TGTGCCAGCAGTTTACCCAGGACTAGGACAGATACGCAGTATTTT | CASSLPRTRTDTQYF
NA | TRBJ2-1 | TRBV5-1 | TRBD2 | TGCGCCAGCAACCCTACGACTAGCGGGAGTGTCGATGAGCAGTTCTTC | CASNPTTSGSVDEQFF
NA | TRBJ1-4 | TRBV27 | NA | TGTGCCAGCAGCCTCTCCGAGACACGGGAAAAACTGTTTTTT | CASSLSETREKLFF
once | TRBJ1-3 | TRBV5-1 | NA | TGCGCCAGCAGCTTGGATGGAGACACCATATATTTT | CASSLDGDTIYF
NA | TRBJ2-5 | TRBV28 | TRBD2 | TGTGCCAGCAGCTCGCCGGGACTAGCGGAAGAGACCCAGTACTTC | CASSSPGLAEETQYF
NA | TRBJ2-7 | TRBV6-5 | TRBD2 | TGTGCCAGCAGCCTAAGCGGGAGGGCCTACGAGCAGTACTTC | CASSLSGRAYEQYF
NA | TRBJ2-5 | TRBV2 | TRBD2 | TGTGCCAGCAGCAAGAAGACTAGCGGGAAAGAGACCCAGTACTTC | CASSKKTSGKETQYF
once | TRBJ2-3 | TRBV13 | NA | TGTGCCACCAACGAGGAGGGGGGGAGTTATTCTTACACGTCCAACACAGATACGCAGTATTTT | CATNEEGGSYSYTSNTDTQYF
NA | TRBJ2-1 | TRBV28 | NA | TGTGCCAGCAAACAACAGGGAAGGGTTGTGGATGAGCAGTTCTTC | CASKQQGRVVDEQFF
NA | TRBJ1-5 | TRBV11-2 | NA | TGTGCCAGCAGCACATCCCCAGGGGTGGCCCAGCATTTT | CASSTSPGVAQHF
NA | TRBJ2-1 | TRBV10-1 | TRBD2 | TGCGCCAGCAGTGAGTCGAAGAGCGGGAGTCGAAATGAGCAGTTCTTC | CASSESKSGSRNEQFF
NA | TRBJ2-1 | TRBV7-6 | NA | TGTGCCAGCAGCTTCCCAGGGTTTGAGCAGTTCTTC | CASSFPGFEQFF
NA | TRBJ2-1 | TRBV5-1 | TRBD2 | TGCGCCAGCAGGTTAGCGGGAGGATCATCCTACAATGAGCAGTTCTTC | CASRLAGGSSYNEQFF
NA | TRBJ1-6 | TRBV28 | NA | TGTGCCAGCAGTTTATACCGGGAAAATTCACCCCTCCACTTT | CASSLYRENSPLHF
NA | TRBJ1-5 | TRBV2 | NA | TGTGCCAGCAGTGAACAGGGGAGGGGGCAGCCCCAGCATTTT | CASSEQGRGQPQHF
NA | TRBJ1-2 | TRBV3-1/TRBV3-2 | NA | TGTGCCAGCAGCCAAGAATCGAGGAGCTACACCTTC | CASSQESRSYTF
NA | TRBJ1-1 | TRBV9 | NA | TGTGCCAGCAGCGTAGATCACAGGAACACTGAAGCTTTCTTT | CASSVDHRNTEAFF
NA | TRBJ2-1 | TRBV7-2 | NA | TGTGCCAGCAGCTTAGCGCCTCCCCGGGCCTACAATGAGCAGTTCTTC | CASSLAPPRAYNEQFF
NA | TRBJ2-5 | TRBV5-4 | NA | TGTGCCAGCAGCCCTAGTGGGGGCTGGGAGGCCCAGTACTTC | CASSPSGGWEAQYF
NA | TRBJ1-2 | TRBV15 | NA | TGTGCCACCAGTAGAGGGCCTTGGGGCTACACCTTC | CATSRGPWGYTF
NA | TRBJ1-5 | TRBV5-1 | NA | TGCGCCAGCAGCTTGTTTGGTGAGGTCAATCAGCCCCAGCATTTT | CASSLFGEVNQPQHF
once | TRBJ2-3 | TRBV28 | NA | TGTGCCAGCAGTTTATCGTCCTCCAACACAGATACGCAGTATTTT | CASSLSSSNTDTQYF
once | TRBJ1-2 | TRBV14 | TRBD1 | TGTGCCAGCAGCCAAGTACAGGGGGACTATGGCTACACCTTC | CASSQVQGDYGYTF
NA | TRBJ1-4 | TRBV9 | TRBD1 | TGTGCCAGCAGCCGAGGGACAGGGCATAATGAAAAACTGTTTTTT | CASSRGTGHNEKLFF
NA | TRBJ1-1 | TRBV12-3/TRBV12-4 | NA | TGTGCCAGCAGTTTAGGGGGGAGTACTGAAGCTTTCTTT | CASSLGGSTEAFF
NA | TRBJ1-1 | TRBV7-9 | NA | TGTGCCAGCAGCTTAGTTACCACTGAAGCTTTCTTT | CASSLVTTEAFF